This TCR beta chain was documented in a study of T cells after yellow fever vaccination. Study results and limitations: The study re-detected most primary-vaccination clones after the booster (about 95% CD4, roughly 90% CD8).

TCRdb used MiXCR to reprocess the 5' RACE reads, holding one entry per CDR3 protein. The sample comprises 450,000 to 600,000 distinct CDR3 sequences, around 17% of which are singletons, and 15% to 20% rests with the top ten. Trimming took 1 base from V and 1 from J, leaving 6 bases between them. Germline values: CDR1 DFQATT, CDR2 SNEGSKA (reference sequence). This CDR3 region has 13 residues. About this clonotype itself: Its specificity is not known.

This sequence was found in a man between 18 and 35 years old who received the YFV17D yellow fever vaccine. This specimen consisted of PBMCs, obtained roughly 5 days after the first yellow fever vaccination. The chain carries TRBV20-1 and TRBJ2-3; D is unclear. CDR3 residues: CSARGRGTDTQYF. As DNA, the CDR3 is TGCAGTGCTAGAGGACGCGGCACAGATACGCAGTATTTT.